This T cell receptor beta chain was observed in a study of T cell changes during pregnancy in multiple sclerosis. Measured with immunoSEQ multiplex PCR; TCRdb has only the in-frame clones, and not every one. The repertoire holds about 120,000 clones, with under 95% as singletons. V shed 4 bases and J 6 bases; nucleotides not matched to a gene: 2. The CDR3 has 14 amino acids. CDR1 and CDR2 from the germline V gene are MNHNY and SVGAGI (reference sequence). This chain connects TRBV6-6 to TRBJ1-4; 10 bases fit TRBD1. The source is a female donor with multiple sclerosis, enrolled in a pregnancy study. Sequencing used peripheral blood, obtained before pregnancy. Here the CDR3 reads CASSSGQGDEKLFF. The CDR3, as DNA: TGTGCCAGCAGTTCCGGACAGGGGGATGAAAAACTGTTTTTT.